The rows below give T cell receptor beta chains drawn from one sample of a study of T-cell reconstitution after alpha-beta-depleted transplantation in children. TCRdb passed the PCR reads through MiXCR, listing each CDR3 protein once. The sample shows 440,000 or so distinct CDR3 sequences, roughly a tenth of them seen only once. This sample comprised PBMCs from the stem cell graft donor, obtained from the stem cell graft. The receptors stem from a human donor who donated a stem cell graft to a child with acute myeloid leukemia. Both conserved end residues are part of each CDR3. Each record gives: D gene, J gene, clone size, V gene, CDR3 protein, CDR3 DNA. A D gene is named only where the DNA matches it firmly. Some rows mark clone size as missing; the rest say once, few, many or name a class of expanded clone.

D: TRBD1
J: TRBJ2-3
size: few
V: TRBV3-1
CDR3: CASSQRDRGDTQYF
DNA: TGTGCCAGCAGCCAAAGGGACAGGGGCGATACGCAGTATTTT

D: -
J: TRBJ2-3
size: -
V: TRBV28
CDR3: CASSSTKPVDTQYF
DNA: TGTGCCAGCAGCTCTACCAAGCCCGTAGATACGCAGTATTTT

D: TRBD1
J: TRBJ1-1
size: -
V: TRBV7-9
CDR3: CASSHRQGEMWTEAFF
DNA: TGTGCCAGCAGCCATCGACAGGGGGAGATGTGGACTGAAGCTTTCTTT

D: TRBD2
J: TRBJ2-5
size: -
V: TRBV20-1
CDR3: CSARDPYPKLAGAGETQYF
DNA: TGCAGTGCTAGAGATCCCTACCCAAAACTAGCGGGGGCAGGGGAGACCCAGTACTTC

D: TRBD2
J: TRBJ2-1
size: -
V: TRBV5-6
CDR3: CASSWLTSGGAYNEQFF
DNA: TGTGCCAGCAGCTGGCTGACTAGCGGGGGGGCCTACAATGAGCAGTTCTTC

D: -
J: TRBJ2-4
size: -
V: TRBV5-1
CDR3: CASSGLGGAKNIQYF
DNA: TGCGCCAGCAGCGGGCTCGGGGGTGCCAAAAACATTCAGTACTTC

D: -
J: TRBJ2-5
size: -
V: TRBV15
CDR3: CATSKRNRAIQETQYF
DNA: TGTGCCACCAGCAAAAGAAACAGGGCCATCCAAGAGACCCAGTACTTC

D: TRBD1
J: TRBJ1-4
size: -
V: TRBV5-4
CDR3: CASSSRPGQRENGRNEKLFF
DNA: TGTGCCAGCAGCTCCCGGCCGGGACAGCGGGAAAACGGGAGAAATGAAAAACTGTTTTTT

D: TRBD2
J: TRBJ2-7
size: many
V: TRBV5-1
CDR3: CASSLGGLAGEQYF
DNA: TGCGCCAGCAGCTTGGGGGGACTAGCAGGCGAGCAGTACTTC

D: -
J: TRBJ2-2
size: -
V: TRBV28
CDR3: CASSFAGAGTGELFF
DNA: TGTGCCAGCAGTTTCGCCGGGGCGGGCACCGGGGAGCTGTTTTTT

D: -
J: TRBJ1-2
size: few
V: TRBV29-1
CDR3: CSVEGRGIVYGYTF
DNA: TGCAGCGTTGAAGGCAGGGGTATTGTCTATGGCTACACCTTC